The rows below give T cell receptor beta chains drawn from one sample of a study of blood T cell repertoires in COVID-19. Sequencing used immunoSEQ multiplex PCR; TCRdb keeps in-frame clones, though not all of them. The table lists roughly 200,000 clones, about four fifths of them singletons, with around 5.4% in the top ten. The sequencing input was peripheral blood. These receptors were collected from a woman between 35 and 50 years old with COVID-19, enrolled during active disease. Both conserved end residues are part of each CDR3. The D gene is left open where the match is weak. Some rows have no size entry. The others give once, few or many, or a class for an expanded clone.

>TRBJ2-1|-|TRBV7-2|-
TGTGCCAGCCCGAATGAGCAGTTCTTC
CASPNEQFF
>TRBJ1-1|-|TRBV3-1/TRBV3-2|-
TGTGCCAGCAGCCCAGGACAGACCCCGAACACTGAAGCTTTCTTT
CASSPGQTPNTEAFF
>TRBJ1-3|-|TRBV5-1|-
TGCGCCAGCAGCTCCCTTCCTGGAAACACCATATATTTT
CASSSLPGNTIYF
>TRBJ1-5|-|TRBV27|-
TGTGCCAGCAGAGAGGCCTTACTAAAGCCCCAGCATTTT
CASREALLKPQHF
>TRBJ2-3|-|TRBV12-3/TRBV12-4|-
TGTGCCAGCCTAGAGAGCGCCGCAGATACGCAGTATTTT
CASLESAADTQYF
>TRBJ1-1|-|TRBV19|-
TGTGCCAGTAGTATACAGGGTGCGGGAGACACTGAAGCTTTCTTT
CASSIQGAGDTEAFF
>TRBJ1-5|-|TRBV7-2|-
TGTGCCAGCAGCTTACAGGGGCACCTTTATAGCAATCAGCCCCAGCATTTT
CASSLQGHLYSNQPQHF
>TRBJ1-6|-|TRBV5-1|-
TGCGCCAGCAGCTTGGAAGGGGTTAGCTCCTATAATTCACCCCTCCACTTT
CASSLEGVSSYNSPLHF
>TRBJ1-3|TRBD1|TRBV7-3|once
TGTGCCAGCAGCCGGACAGGGGGCTTCTCTGGAAACACCATATATTTT
CASSRTGGFSGNTIYF
>TRBJ1-4|-|TRBV5-1|-
TGCGCCAGCAGCTGGGAGGGGTCTAATGAAAAACTGTTTTTT
CASSWEGSNEKLFF
>TRBJ2-5|-|TRBV10-3|-
TGTGCCATCAGACCCAGCGATGCGGGGGAGACCCAGTACTTC
CAIRPSDAGETQYF
>TRBJ2-2|TRBD2|TRBV11-2|-
TGTGCCAGCAGCTTAGGTCTAGCGGCCGGGGAGCTGTTTTTT
CASSLGLAAGELFF
>TRBJ2-5|TRBD2|TRBV6-6|-
TGTGCCAGCAGTTTGTCGACTAGCGGGGGGCAAGAGACCCAGTACTTC
CASSLSTSGGQETQYF
>TRBJ2-3|-|TRBV5-4|-
TGTGCCAGCAGCTCTACCCGGGACTCAGATACGCAGTATTTT
CASSSTRDSDTQYF
>TRBJ1-3|TRBD1|TRBV18|-
TGTGCCAGCTCACCGGGACAGGGGTTTGGAAACACCATATATTTT
CASSPGQGFGNTIYF
>TRBJ1-1|-|TRBV19|-
TGTGCCAGTAGTATAGTTTGGTCCGGGATGAACACTGAAGCTTTCTTT
CASSIVWSGMNTEAFF
>TRBJ1-1|-|TRBV4-3|-
TGCCCCCGCAGCCGGGGGGGAGAAGGCGGGCGGGGCACTGAAGCTTTCTTT
CPRSRGGEGGRGTEAFF
>TRBJ1-4|-|TRBV9|-
TGTGCCAGCAGCGTAGCCGGAGGGGTAGCAACTAATGAAAAACTGTTTTTT
CASSVAGGVATNEKLFF
>TRBJ2-3|-|TRBV5-1|-
TGCGCCAGCAGCTTGGGAACTAGCAAGGGCACAGATACGCAGTATTTT
CASSLGTSKGTDTQYF
>TRBJ2-3|-|TRBV2|-
TGTGCCAGCAGTGAAGTCTTGAGCGGCGCTAGATATTTT
CASSEVLSGARYF
>TRBJ1-1|-|TRBV6-6|-
TGTGCCAGCAGTCTCCGACTGTACACTGAAGCTTTCTTT
CASSLRLYTEAFF
>TRBJ2-3|TRBD1|TRBV3-1/TRBV3-2|-
TGTGCCAGCAGCCAGACCGGGACAGGGTCCTTAACAGATACGCAGTATTTT
CASSQTGTGSLTDTQYF
>TRBJ1-4|TRBD1|TRBV19|-
TGTGCCAGTAGTATCCCTTTGGACAGGTTGGGGGAAAAACTGTTTTTT
CASSIPLDRLGEKLFF
>TRBJ2-1|-|TRBV29-1|few
TGCAGCGCCAGGAGAGGGACTTACAATGAGCAGTTCTTC
CSARRGTYNEQFF
>TRBJ2-2|-|TRBV7-2|-
TGTGCCAGCAGCCAGCGCCCTGACTCCTACGGGGAGCTGTTTTTT
CASSQRPDSYGELFF
>TRBJ2-6|-|TRBV5-6|-
TGTGCCAGCAGCTGGGGGCCCTCTGGGGCCAACGTCCTGACTTTC
CASSWGPSGANVLTF
>TRBJ2-2|TRBD1|TRBV4-1|-
TGCGCCAGCAGCCAAGGAGCCTGGACAGGCAATTTTGACGGGGAGCTGTTTTTT
CASSQGAWTGNFDGELFF
>TRBJ1-1|TRBD1|TRBV30|-
TGTGCCTGGAGTGTACGGGGGGACAGGGCCACTGAAGCTTTCTTT
CAWSVRGDRATEAFF
>TRBJ1-6|-|TRBV7-3|-
TGTGCCAGCAGCTTACGGTCGGGGGGCACGAATTCACCCCTCCACTTT
CASSLRSGGTNSPLHF
>TRBJ1-1|-|TRBV3-1/TRBV3-2|-
TGTGCCAGCAGCCAGGGAGTTGAAGCTTTCTTT
CASSQGVEAFF
>TRBJ1-1|TRBD1|TRBV6-5|-
TGTGCCAGCAGTTACATAACAGGGGGGAACACTGAAGCTTTCTTT
CASSYITGGNTEAFF
>TRBJ2-6|-|TRBV5-1|-
TGCGCCAGCGGCAGAAGTCCGGGGTCTGGGGCCAACGTCCTGACTTTC
CASGRSPGSGANVLTF
>TRBJ2-7|-|TRBV18|-
TGTGCCAGCTCACCTGGGGCAGGGGTTGCCTACGAGCAGTACTTC
CASSPGAGVAYEQYF
>TRBJ1-1|-|TRBV7-3|-
TGTGCCAGCAGCTTAACTCAGGGGTCGGCTGAAGCTTTCTTT
CASSLTQGSAEAFF
>TRBJ1-2|-|TRBV12-3/TRBV12-4|-
TGTGCCAGCAGTAAGTCAGGGAACTATGGCTACACCTTC
CASSKSGNYGYTF
>TRBJ1-2|-|TRBV5-4|-
TGTGCCAGCAGCAAATTACAGGGCCCTAACTATGGCTACACCTTC
CASSKLQGPNYGYTF
>TRBJ2-3|-|TRBV6-4|once
TGTGCCAGCAGTGACTCTGAGCACTATACGCAGTATTTT
CASSDSEHYTQYF
>TRBJ1-1|-|TRBV30|-
TGTGCCTGGAGTCACACAGGGAGGGTAGCTTTCTTT
CAWSHTGRVAFF
>TRBJ2-6|-|TRBV18|once
TGTGCCAGCTCCCCAGGAGATGGGGGCGCGGAGGCTTCTGGGGCCAACGTCCTGACTTTC
CASSPGDGGAEASGANVLTF
>TRBJ1-5|-|TRBV21-1|-
TGTGCCAGCAGCAAAGAGGACAGGGGGCCTACAGACAATCAGCCCCAGCATTTT
CASSKEDRGPTDNQPQHF
>TRBJ1-2|-|TRBV5-1|-
TGCGCCAGCAGCTTGGTGGCAGGGATATATGGCTACACCTTC
CASSLVAGIYGYTF
>TRBJ2-5|-|TRBV12-3/TRBV12-4|-
TGTGCCAGCCGACGCGGGGAGACCCAGTACTTC
CASRRGETQYF
>TRBJ1-2|-|TRBV7-3|-
TGTGCCAGCAGCCAGAACAGGGAATCAGATGGCTACACCTTC
CASSQNRESDGYTF
>TRBJ1-1|TRBD1|TRBV9|-
TGTGCCAGCAGCGGAGGACAGGGTGACCCCCCAATGAACACTGAAGCTTTCTTT
CASSGGQGDPPMNTEAFF
>TRBJ1-2|-|TRBV18|few
TGTGCCAGCTCACCAAACGAAAGGGTTTTTGAGGGGGTTAGCGGCTACACCTTC
CASSPNERVFEGVSGYTF